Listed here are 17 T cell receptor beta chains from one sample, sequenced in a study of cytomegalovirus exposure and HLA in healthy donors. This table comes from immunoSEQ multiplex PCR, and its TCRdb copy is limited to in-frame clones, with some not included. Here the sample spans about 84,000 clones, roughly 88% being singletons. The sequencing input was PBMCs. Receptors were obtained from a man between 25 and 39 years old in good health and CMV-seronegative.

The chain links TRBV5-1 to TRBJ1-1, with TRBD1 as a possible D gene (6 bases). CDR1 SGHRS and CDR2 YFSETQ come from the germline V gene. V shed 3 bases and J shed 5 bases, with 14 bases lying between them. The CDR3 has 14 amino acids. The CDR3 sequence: CASSWGGGQTEAFF. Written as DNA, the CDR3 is TGCGCCAGCAGCTGGGGGGGAGGACAGACTGAAGCTTTCTTT.

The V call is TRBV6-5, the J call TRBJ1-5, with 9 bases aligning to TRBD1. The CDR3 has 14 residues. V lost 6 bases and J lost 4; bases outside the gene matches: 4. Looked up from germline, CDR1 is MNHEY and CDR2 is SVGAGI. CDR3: CASRTGGVNQPQHF. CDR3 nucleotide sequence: TGTGCCAGCAGAACAGGGGGCGTAAATCAGCCCCAGCATTTT.

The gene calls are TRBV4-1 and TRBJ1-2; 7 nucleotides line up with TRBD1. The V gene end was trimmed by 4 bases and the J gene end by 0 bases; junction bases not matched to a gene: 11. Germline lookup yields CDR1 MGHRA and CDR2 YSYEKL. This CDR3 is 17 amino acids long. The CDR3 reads CASSPSRDSLSNYGYTF. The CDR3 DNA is TGCGCCAGCAGCCCCTCCCGGGACAGCCTTTCTAACTATGGCTACACCTTC.

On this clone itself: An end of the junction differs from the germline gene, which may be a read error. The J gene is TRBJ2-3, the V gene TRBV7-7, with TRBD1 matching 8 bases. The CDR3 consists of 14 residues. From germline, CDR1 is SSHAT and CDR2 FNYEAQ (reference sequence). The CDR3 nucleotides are TGTGCTAGCAGCTTAGACAGGGGAGCAGATACGCAGTATTTT. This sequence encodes CASSLDRGADTQYF.

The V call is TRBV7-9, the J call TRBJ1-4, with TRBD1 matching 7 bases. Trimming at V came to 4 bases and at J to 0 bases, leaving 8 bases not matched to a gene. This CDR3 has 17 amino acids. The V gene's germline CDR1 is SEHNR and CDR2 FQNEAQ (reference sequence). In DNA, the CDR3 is TGTGCCAGCAGCTCGGAAACAGGGGCTACAACTAATGAAAAACTGTTTTTT. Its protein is CASSSETGATTNEKLFF.

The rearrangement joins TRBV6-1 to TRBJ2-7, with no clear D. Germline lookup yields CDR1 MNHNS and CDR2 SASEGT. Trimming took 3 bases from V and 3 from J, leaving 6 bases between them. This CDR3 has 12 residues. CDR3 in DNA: TGTGCCAGCAGTGAGAGAAACTACGAGCAGTACTTC. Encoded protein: CASSERNYEQYF.

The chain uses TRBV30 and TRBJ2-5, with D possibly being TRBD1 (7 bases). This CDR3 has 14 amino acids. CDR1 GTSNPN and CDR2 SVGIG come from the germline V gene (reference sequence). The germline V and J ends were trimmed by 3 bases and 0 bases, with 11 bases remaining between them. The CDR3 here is CAWSPGGYQETQYF. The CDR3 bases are TGTGCCTGGAGCCCAGGGGGGTACCAAGAGACCCAGTACTTC.

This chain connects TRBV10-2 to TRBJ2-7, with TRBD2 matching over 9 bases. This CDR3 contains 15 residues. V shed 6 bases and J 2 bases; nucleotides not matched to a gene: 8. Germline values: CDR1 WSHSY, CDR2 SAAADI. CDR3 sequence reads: CASRGSGGEPYEQYF. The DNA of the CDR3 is TGCGCCAGCAGAGGTAGCGGGGGCGAACCCTACGAGCAGTACTTC.

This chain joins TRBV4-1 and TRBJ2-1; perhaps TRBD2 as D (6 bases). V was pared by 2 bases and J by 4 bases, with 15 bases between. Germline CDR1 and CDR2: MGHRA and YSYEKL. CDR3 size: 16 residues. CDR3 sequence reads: CASSQIAEVGYNEQFF. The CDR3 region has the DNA TGCGCCAGCAGCCAAATAGCGGAAGTGGGGTACAATGAGCAGTTCTTC.

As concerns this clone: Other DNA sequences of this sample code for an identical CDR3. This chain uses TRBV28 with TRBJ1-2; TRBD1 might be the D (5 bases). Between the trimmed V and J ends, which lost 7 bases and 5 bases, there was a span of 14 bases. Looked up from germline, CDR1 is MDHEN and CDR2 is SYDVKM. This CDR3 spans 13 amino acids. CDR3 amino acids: CASTPGGEYGYTF. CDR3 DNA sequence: TGTGCCAGCACCCCCGGGGGAGAATATGGCTACACCTTC.

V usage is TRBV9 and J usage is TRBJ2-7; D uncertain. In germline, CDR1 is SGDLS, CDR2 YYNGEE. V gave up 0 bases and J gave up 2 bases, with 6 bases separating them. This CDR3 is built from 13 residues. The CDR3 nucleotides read TGTGCCAGCAGCGTAGCAGAACCCTACGAGCAGTACTTC. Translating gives CASSVAEPYEQYF.

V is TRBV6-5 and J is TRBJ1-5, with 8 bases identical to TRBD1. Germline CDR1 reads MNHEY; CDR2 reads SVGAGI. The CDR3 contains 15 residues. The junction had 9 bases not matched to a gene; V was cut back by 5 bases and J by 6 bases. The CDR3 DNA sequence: TGTGCCAGCAGTCCCGGACAGGGTAATTTTCAGCCCCAGCATTTT. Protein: CASSPGQGNFQPQHF.

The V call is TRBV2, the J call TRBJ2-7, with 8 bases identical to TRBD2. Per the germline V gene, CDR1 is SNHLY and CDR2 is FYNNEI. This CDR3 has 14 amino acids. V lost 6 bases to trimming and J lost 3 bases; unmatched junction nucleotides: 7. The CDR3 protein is CASRRSGSLYEQYF. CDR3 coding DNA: TGTGCCAGCAGGAGAAGCGGGAGTCTCTACGAGCAGTACTTC.

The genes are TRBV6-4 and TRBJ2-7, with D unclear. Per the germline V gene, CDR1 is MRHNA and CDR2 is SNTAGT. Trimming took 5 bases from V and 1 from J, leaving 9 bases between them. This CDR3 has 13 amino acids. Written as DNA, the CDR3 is TGTGCCAGCAGTTACACAGAATCCTACGAGCAGTACTTC. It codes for CASSYTESYEQYF.

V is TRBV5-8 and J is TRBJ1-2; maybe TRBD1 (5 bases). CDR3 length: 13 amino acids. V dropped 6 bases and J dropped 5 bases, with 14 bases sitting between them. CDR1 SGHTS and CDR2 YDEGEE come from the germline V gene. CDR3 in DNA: TGTGCCAGCAATAACAGGATTCTATATGGCTACACCTTC. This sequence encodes CASNNRILYGYTF.

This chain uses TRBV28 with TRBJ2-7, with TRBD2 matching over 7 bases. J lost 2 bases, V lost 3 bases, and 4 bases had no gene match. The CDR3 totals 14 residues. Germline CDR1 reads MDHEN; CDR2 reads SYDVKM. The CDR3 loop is CASSFGGRTYEQYF. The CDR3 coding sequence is TGTGCCAGCAGTTTCGGCGGGAGAACCTACGAGCAGTACTTC.

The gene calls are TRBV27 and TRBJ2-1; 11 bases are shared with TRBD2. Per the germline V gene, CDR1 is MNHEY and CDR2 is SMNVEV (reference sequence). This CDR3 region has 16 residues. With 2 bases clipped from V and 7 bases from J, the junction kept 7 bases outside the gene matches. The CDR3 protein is CASSLKGLAGVNEQFF. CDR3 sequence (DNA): TGTGCCAGCAGTTTAAAAGGACTAGCGGGTGTTAATGAGCAGTTCTTC.